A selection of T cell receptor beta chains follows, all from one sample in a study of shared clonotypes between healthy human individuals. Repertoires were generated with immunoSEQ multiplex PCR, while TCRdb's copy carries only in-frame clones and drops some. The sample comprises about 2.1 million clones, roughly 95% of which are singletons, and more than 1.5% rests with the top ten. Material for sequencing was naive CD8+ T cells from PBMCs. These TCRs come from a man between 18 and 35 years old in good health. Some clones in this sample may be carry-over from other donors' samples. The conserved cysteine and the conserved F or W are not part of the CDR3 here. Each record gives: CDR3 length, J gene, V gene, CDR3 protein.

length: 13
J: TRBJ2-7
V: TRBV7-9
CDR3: ASSPSEGAVYEQY

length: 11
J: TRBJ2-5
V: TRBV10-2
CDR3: ASRDLEGETQY

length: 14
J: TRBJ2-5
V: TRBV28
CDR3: ASTPWTELKQETQY

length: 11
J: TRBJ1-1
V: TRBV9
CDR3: ASSVEGGPSAF

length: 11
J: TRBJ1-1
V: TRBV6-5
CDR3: ASSYSIFQEAF

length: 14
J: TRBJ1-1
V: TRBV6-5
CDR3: ASSFLGTVENTEAF

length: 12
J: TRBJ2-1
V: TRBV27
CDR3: ASSFSRYGNEQF

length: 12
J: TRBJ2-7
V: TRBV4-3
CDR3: ASSQDQDGYEQY

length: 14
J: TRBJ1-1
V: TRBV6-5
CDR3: ASSYSTGDRGTEAF

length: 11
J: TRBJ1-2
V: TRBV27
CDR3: ASSPRVGYGYT

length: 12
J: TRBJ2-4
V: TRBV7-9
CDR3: ASSPPRAKNIQY

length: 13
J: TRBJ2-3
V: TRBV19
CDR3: ASRDRDLVTDTQY

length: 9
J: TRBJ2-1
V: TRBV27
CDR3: ASSSPNEQF

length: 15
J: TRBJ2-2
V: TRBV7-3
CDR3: ASSSTSGRASAGELF

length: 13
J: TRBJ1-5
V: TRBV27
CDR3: ASSPRQNINQPQH

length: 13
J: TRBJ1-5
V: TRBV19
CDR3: ASREGVISNQPQH

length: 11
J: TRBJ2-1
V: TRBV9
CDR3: ASSVVISGEQF

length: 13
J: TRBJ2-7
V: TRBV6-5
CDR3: ASSRVRDRDYEQY

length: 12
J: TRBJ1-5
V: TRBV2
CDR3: ASRQGTTNQPQH

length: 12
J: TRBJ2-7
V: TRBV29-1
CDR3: SVDGLAGSYEQY

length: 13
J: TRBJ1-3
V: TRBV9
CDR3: ASSVDTGVGNTIY

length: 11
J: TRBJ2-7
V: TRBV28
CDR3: AHTDDRTYEQY

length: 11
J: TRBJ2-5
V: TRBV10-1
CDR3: ASSEDRGETQY

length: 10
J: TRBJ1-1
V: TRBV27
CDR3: ASGIWNTEAF

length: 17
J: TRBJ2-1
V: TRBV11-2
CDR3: ASSLGDLAGAGSYNEQF

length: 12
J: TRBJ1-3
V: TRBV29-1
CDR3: SALGTVAGNTIY

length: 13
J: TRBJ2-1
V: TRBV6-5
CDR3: ASSYLAGRNNEQF

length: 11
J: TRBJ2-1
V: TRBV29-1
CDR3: SVRPSSYNEQF

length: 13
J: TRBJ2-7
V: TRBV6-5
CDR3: ASRPGTQMLYEQY

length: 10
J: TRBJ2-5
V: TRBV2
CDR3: ATLDGRETQY

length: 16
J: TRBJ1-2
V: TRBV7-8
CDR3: ASRNRLRDGGPSGGYT

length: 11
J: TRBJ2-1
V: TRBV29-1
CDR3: SVEGWGYNEQF

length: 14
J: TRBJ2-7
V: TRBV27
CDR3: ASSLTPGDSRYEQY

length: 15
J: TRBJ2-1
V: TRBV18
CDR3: ASSPLGGRDALNEQF

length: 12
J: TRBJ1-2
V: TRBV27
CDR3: ASSSFGNHYGYT

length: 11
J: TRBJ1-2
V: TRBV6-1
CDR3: ASSEEGQGSYT

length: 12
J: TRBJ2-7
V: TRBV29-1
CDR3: SVVGTGGTYEQY

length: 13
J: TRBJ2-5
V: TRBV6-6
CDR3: ASSYFASGEETQY

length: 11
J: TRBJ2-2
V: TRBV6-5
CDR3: ASSYGRGWELF

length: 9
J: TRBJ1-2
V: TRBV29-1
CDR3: SVTGHYGYT

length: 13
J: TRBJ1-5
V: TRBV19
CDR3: ASSIDDRGDQPQH

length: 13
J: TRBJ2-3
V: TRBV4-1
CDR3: ASSQDPDYTDTQY

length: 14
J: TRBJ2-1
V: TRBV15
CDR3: ATSPRGSGKANEQF

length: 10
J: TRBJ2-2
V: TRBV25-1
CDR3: ASSESGQELF

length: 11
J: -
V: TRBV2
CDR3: ASSPSGLYEQY

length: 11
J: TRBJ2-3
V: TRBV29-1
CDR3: SPTGLGTDTQY

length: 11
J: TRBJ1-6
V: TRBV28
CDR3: ASSFRADSPLH

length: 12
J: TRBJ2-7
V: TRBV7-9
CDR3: ASSSTGTWYEQY

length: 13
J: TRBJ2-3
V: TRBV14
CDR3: ASSPRTADWDTQY

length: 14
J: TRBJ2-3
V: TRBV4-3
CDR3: ASSQARTGTTDTQY

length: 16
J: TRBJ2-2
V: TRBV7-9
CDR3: ASSAPSGGITNTGELF